The T cell receptor beta chain under discussion was sequenced for a study of shared clonotypes between healthy human individuals. Findings and caveats of the study: The study generally estimated greater richness for naive than memory subsets.

Here immunoSEQ multiplex PCR was the method, and the copy in TCRdb shows in-frame clones only, minus some. The repertoire holds about 2 million clones, with 95% as singletons. In the CD4+ fraction, cells were divided into CD45RA+ naive and CD45RA-negative memory subsets. In the case of this clone: Its target is unknown.

The receptor's source is a man aged 18-30 years in good health. The sample consisted of naive CD4+ T cells sorted from blood. Subset described: CD45RA+ positively selected.

The CDR3 loop reads CASSVRGQPSETQYF. CDR3 bases: TGTGCCAGCAGCGTAAGGGGACAGCCAAGTGAGACCCAGTACTTC. This sequence joins TRBV9 and TRBJ2-5; 7 positions match TRBD1. V was pared by 1 base and J by 5 bases, with 8 bases of the junction left unmatched. The CDR3 has 15 residues. Germline CDR1 and CDR2: SGDLS and YYNGEE. Using reference TRBV9 and TRBJ2-5 for the parts outside the CDR3, the full variable domain is DSGVTQTPKHLITATGQRVTLRCSPRSGDLSVYWYQQSLDQGLQFLIQYYNGEERAKGNILERFSAQQFPDLHSELNLSSLELGDSALYFCASSVRGQPSETQYFGPGTRLLVL.